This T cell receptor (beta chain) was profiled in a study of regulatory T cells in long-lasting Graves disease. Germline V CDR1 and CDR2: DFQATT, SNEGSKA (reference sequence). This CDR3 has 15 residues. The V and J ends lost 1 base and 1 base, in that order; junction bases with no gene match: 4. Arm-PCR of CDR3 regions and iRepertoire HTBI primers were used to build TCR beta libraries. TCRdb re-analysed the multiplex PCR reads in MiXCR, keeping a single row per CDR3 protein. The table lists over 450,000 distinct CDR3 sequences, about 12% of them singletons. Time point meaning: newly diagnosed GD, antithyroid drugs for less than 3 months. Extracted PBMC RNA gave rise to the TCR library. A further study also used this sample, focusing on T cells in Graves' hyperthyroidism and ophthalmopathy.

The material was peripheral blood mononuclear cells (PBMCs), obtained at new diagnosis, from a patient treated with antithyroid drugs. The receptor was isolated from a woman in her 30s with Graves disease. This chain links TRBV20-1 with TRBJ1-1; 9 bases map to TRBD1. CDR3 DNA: TGCAGTGCTAGAGTCGGGGGACAGGGGAACACTGAAGCTTTCTTT. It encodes CSARVGGQGNTEAFF.